The 26 T cell receptor beta chains presented below share a single source sample, sequenced in a study of T cell responses to AZD1222 COVID-19 vaccine. TCRdb's table, derived via immunoSEQ multiplex PCR, lists solely in-frame clones and lacks some. The table has 160,000 or so clones, about 92% seen once. This sample comprised peripheral blood, obtained on day 0 of AZD1222 vaccination. The receptors here all came from an adult in good health.

The gene calls are TRBV5-5 and TRBJ1-1, with no clear D. The germline V gene encodes CDR1 SGHKS and CDR2 YYEKEE (reference sequence). Trimming pared 0 bases from V and 4 bases from J, leaving 7 bases between. This CDR3 contains 13 residues. CDR3 sequence (DNA): TGTGCCAGCAGCTTGGCCGTTCCCACTGAAGCTTTCTTT. As protein: CASSLAVPTEAFF.

The CDR3 here is CASGQSSSGELFF. CDR3 nucleotides: TGTGCTAGTGGCCAATCTAGCTCCGGGGAGCTGTTTTTT. This chain joins TRBV12-5 and TRBJ2-2; maybe TRBD2 (5 bases). The CDR3 has 13 residues. V was clipped by 6 bases and J by 6 bases, with 11 bases between them. From germline, CDR1 is LGHNT and CDR2 FRNRAP. Together with reference TRBV12-5 and TRBJ2-2, the CDR3 gives the full variable domain: DARVTQTPRHKVTEMGQEVTMRCQPILGHNTVFWYRQTMMQGLELLAYFRNRAPLDDSGMPKDRFSAEMPDATLATLKIQPSEPRDSAVYFCASGQSSSGELFFGEGSRLTVL.

This sequence joins TRBV29-1 and TRBJ1-2, with 7 bases fitting TRBD1. Losses at the gene ends were 4 bases for V and 3 bases for J; bases not matched to a gene: 8. CDR1 SQVTM and CDR2 ANQGSEA come from the germline V gene. This CDR3 region has 14 residues. CDR3 protein: CSVALLTGDYGYTF. The CDR3 DNA is TGCAGCGTTGCCCTCCTAACAGGGGACTATGGCTACACCTTC.

CDR3 loop: CASSLGGTSGSLSTDTQYF. CDR3 nucleotides: TGTGCCAGCAGCTTAGGCGGGACTAGCGGGAGCCTGAGCACAGATACGCAGTATTTT. The J gene is TRBJ2-3, the V gene TRBV11-2; 14 bases match TRBD2. This CDR3 contains 19 residues. J lost 0 bases, V lost 1 base, and 6 bases had no gene match. The germline gives CDR1 SGHAT, CDR2 FQNNGV.

This clone has just one count. The rearrangement joins TRBV18 to TRBJ1-1, with 9 positions matching TRBD1. After removal of 2 bases from V and 1 base from J, the junction contained 8 bases not matched to a gene. Germline assignment: CDR1 KGHSH and CDR2 LQKENI. This CDR3 spans 17 amino acids. The CDR3 region has the DNA TGTGCCAGCTCACCAATACCGGGACAGGGTCCGAACACTGAAGCTTTCTTT. Its protein is CASSPIPGQGPNTEAFF. The variable domain in full, with the rest retrieved from reference TRBV18 and TRBJ1-1, is NAGVMQNPRHLVRRRGQEARLRCSPMKGHSHVYWYRQLPEEGLKFMVYLQKENIIDESGMPKERFSAEFPKEGPSILRIQQVVRGDSAAYFCASSPIPGQGPNTEAFFGQGTRLTVV.

The rearrangement links TRBV29-1 to TRBJ2-5, with TRBD1 matching 7 bases. The CDR3 loop spans 14 amino acids. Germline CDR1 reads SQVTM; CDR2 reads ANQGSEA. Losses at the gene ends were 7 bases for V and 2 bases for J; bases not matched to a gene: 10. The CDR3 DNA is TGCAGCGGCCGACAGGGCAACAAACAAGAGACCCAGTACTTC. The encoded protein is CSGRQGNKQETQYF.

This clone was seen only a few times. The rearrangement joins TRBV7-2 to TRBJ2-7; D not certain. The germline V and J ends were trimmed by 5 bases and 6 bases, with 8 bases remaining between them. The CDR3 spans 11 residues. Germline V gene lookup returns CDR1 SGHTA and CDR2 FQGNSA. The CDR3 protein is CASSAGSEQYF. CDR3 in DNA: TGTGCCAGCAGCGCCGGGTCCGAGCAGTACTTC.

The sample holds a few counts of this clone. The chain employs TRBV9 and TRBJ2-7; no clear D gene. The CDR3 is made up of 13 amino acids. The germline V gene has CDR1 SGDLS and CDR2 YYNGEE. V shed 3 bases and J shed 3 bases, with 10 bases lying between them. CDR3 protein: CASSAHPDYEQYF. CDR3 in DNA: TGTGCCAGCAGCGCCCACCCGGACTACGAGCAGTACTTC.

The rearrangement uses TRBV18 and TRBJ2-1, with no clear D. CDR1 is KGHSH and CDR2 is LQKENI in the germline V gene. V lost 6 bases and J 7 bases, leaving 28 bases between the germline ends. The CDR3 sequence is 18 residues long. CDR3 in amino acids: CASSTTLGRLPLGNEQFF. CDR3 coding DNA: TGTGCCAGCTCCACTACACTTGGACGACTCCCCTTGGGGAATGAGCAGTTCTTC.

V is TRBV25-1 and J is TRBJ1-3; no firm D call. CDR1 MGHDK and CDR2 SYGVNS come from the germline V gene. The CDR3 is made up of 16 amino acids. Trimming removed 3 bases from V and 0 bases from J, with 12 bases in between. The CDR3 DNA is TGTGCCAGCAGTGAGAGAGTTCGGAACTCTGGAAACACCATATATTTT. Translation gives CASSERVRNSGNTIYF.

This clone was seen only once. The gene calls are TRBV29-1 and TRBJ1-6; perhaps TRBD1 as D (5 bases). The CDR3 is made up of 13 amino acids. CDR1 and CDR2 (germline): SQVTM, ANQGSEA. Trimming stripped 4 bases from V and 7 bases from J, with 11 bases between. The CDR3 here is CSVATVENSPLHF. The CDR3 region has the DNA TGCAGCGTTGCGACAGTCGAGAATTCACCCCTCCACTTT.

The chain couples TRBV5-4 to TRBJ2-2; the match to TRBD1 covers 8 bases. Looked up from germline, CDR1 is SGHNT and CDR2 is YYREEE (reference sequence). The CDR3 is made up of 15 amino acids. J lost 4 bases, V lost 6 bases, and 8 bases had no gene match. CDR3 loop: CASTQTTGGTGELFF. CDR3 nucleotides: TGTGCCAGCACCCAAACAACAGGGGGCACCGGGGAGCTGTTTTTT.

The count of this clone is one. V is TRBV15 and J is TRBJ1-2, with D unclear. This CDR3 comprises 14 residues. Trimming shortened V by 0 bases and J by 14 bases, and 19 bases separated the two germline ends. Germline loops: CDR1 LNHNV, CDR2 YYDKDF (reference sequence). The CDR3 loop is CATSRDGITAPSTF. The DNA for the CDR3 is TGTGCCACCAGCAGAGATGGGATCACGGCACCTTCAACCTTC.

The rearrangement links TRBV9 to TRBJ1-1, with TRBD1 matching 9 bases. The CDR3 sequence is 13 residues long. The ends lost 2 bases at V and 4 bases at J; junction bases unmatched: 0. Germline V lookup: CDR1 SGDLS, CDR2 YYNGEE. The CDR3 region has the DNA TGTGCCAGCAGCGTGGGACAGGGCACTGAAGCTTTCTTT. This codes for CASSVGQGTEAFF.

This clone was detected only once. The chain carries TRBV12-5 and TRBJ2-2; no reliable D call. CDR1 is LGHNT, CDR2 FRNRAP, per germline. The CDR3 loop spans 13 amino acids. V was trimmed by 5 bases and J by 2 bases, leaving 6 bases between them. CDR3 loop: CASGAVNTGELFF. CDR3 DNA: TGTGCTAGTGGTGCCGTTAACACCGGGGAGCTGTTTTTT.

As regards this clone: Other DNA sequences from this sample encode an identical CDR3 as well. The chain employs TRBV20-1 and TRBJ1-1; D remains unclear. The germline V gene has CDR1 DFQATT and CDR2 SNEGSKA (reference sequence). This CDR3 spans 11 amino acids. Between the trimmed V and J ends, which lost 4 bases and 2 bases, there was a span of 5 bases. Here the CDR3 DNA reads TGCAGTGCTACAGGCAACACTGAAGCTTTCTTT. It translates to CSATGNTEAFF.

The CDR3 nucleotides read TGTGCCAGCAGCTTGGCCGCTAGCGGGAGAGGCTGGTCCGAGCAGTACTTC. Its protein product is CASSLAASGRGWSEQYF. The chain uses TRBV5-4 and TRBJ2-7, with 10 bases identical to TRBD2. The length of the CDR3 is 17 residues. Germline CDR1 and CDR2: SGHNT and YYREEE (reference sequence). J lost 6 bases, V lost 0 bases, and 12 bases had no gene match. The full variable domain, with the rest looked up from reference TRBV5-4 and TRBJ2-7, is ETGVTQSPTHLIKTRGQQVTLRCSSQSGHNTVSWYQQALGQGPQFIFQYYREEENGRGNFPPRFSGLQFPNYSSELNVNALELDDSALYLCASSLAASGRGWSEQYFGPGTRLTVT.

The chain combines TRBV3-1 (or the pseudogene TRBV3-2) with TRBJ1-6; D unresolved. The CDR3 consists of 15 residues. CDR1 is LGHDT, CDR2 YNNKEL, per germline (reference sequence). The ends were cut back, 4 bases at V and 7 bases at J, with 14 bases in the middle. The CDR3 DNA follows: TGTGCCAGCAGCCGTTCGGAGAGTCAAAATTCACCCCTCCACTTT. Encoded protein: CASSRSESQNSPLHF.

The chain couples TRBV5-1 to TRBJ2-7; possible D gene TRBD2, 5 bases. V was clipped by 1 base and J by 0 bases, with 14 bases between them. The CDR3 runs 16 residues. The germline V gene has CDR1 SGHRS and CDR2 YFSETQ. The CDR3 coding sequence is TGCGCCAGCAGCTTGTTCCCAGCGGCCCACTCCTACGAGCAGTACTTC. It encodes CASSLFPAAHSYEQYF.

The gene calls are TRBV7-9 and TRBJ2-7; TRBD2 aligns across 8 bases. This CDR3 region has 14 residues. The V gene end was trimmed by 5 bases and the J gene end by 3 bases; junction bases not matched to a gene: 6. Germline CDR1 SEHNR, CDR2 FQNEAQ (reference sequence). For the CDR3, the DNA is TGTGCCAGCAGCCCCAGCGGGGGCCTCTACGAGCAGTACTTC. It translates to CASSPSGGLYEQYF.

This clone was seen once. The V call is TRBV6-1, the J call TRBJ2-1; 10 bases map to TRBD2. Unmatched junction bases numbered 1, after V lost 3 bases and J lost 5 bases. The CDR3 is 14 amino acids. Germline V gives CDR1 MNHNS, CDR2 SASEGT. CDR3 amino acids: CASSDLAGDNEQFF. CDR3 nucleotide sequence: TGTGCCAGCAGTGACCTAGCGGGAGACAATGAGCAGTTCTTC.

The chain links TRBV19 to TRBJ2-7; 8 positions agree with TRBD1. With 5 bases clipped from V and 2 bases from J, the junction kept 8 bases outside the gene matches. Germline CDR1 and CDR2: LNHDA and SQIVND (reference sequence). The CDR3 is 15 amino acids. DNA of the CDR3: TGTGCCAGTAGTGACCGGGACAGGTCCCCCTACGAGCAGTACTTC. This translates into CASSDRDRSPYEQYF. The variable domain in full, completed from reference TRBV19 and TRBJ2-7, reads DGGITQSPKYLFRKEGQNVTLSCEQNLNHDAMYWYRQDPGQGLRLIYYSQIVNDFQKGDIAEGYSVSREKKESFPLTVTSAQKNPTAFYLCASSDRDRSPYEQYFGPGTRLTVT.

This clone was found once. The gene calls are TRBV29-1 and TRBJ2-1; 7 bases are a match to TRBD2. V lost 3 bases and J lost 7; bases outside the gene matches: 3. The CDR3 extends over 12 amino acids. Germline CDR1 and CDR2: SQVTM and ANQGSEA. CDR3 region: CSVEGLTNEQFF. CDR3 nucleotide sequence: TGCAGCGTTGAGGGACTAACTAATGAGCAGTTCTTC.

CDR3 coding DNA: TGTGCCAGCAGCTTAGATACGGGGCTTTCCACAGATACGCAGTATTTT. It encodes CASSLDTGLSTDTQYF. The chain uses TRBV11-2 and TRBJ2-3; D tentatively reads TRBD1 or TRBD2 (5 bases each). CDR1 and CDR2 from the germline V gene are SGHAT and FQNNGV. This CDR3 has 16 residues. Trimming shortened V by 0 bases and J by 2 bases, and 12 bases separated the two germline ends. Full variable domain (missing parts from reference TRBV11-2 and TRBJ2-3): EAGVAQSPRYKIIEKRQSVAFWCNPISGHATLYWYQQILGQGPKLLIQFQNNGVVDDSQLPKDRFSAERLKGVDSTLKIQPAKLEDSAVYLCASSLDTGLSTDTQYFGPGTRLTVL.

A note on this clone: One end of the junction varies from germline; a read error may be responsible. The chain recombines TRBV27 with TRBJ2-1, with D unclear. The CDR3 is 13 amino acids. Germline lookup yields CDR1 MNHEY and CDR2 SMNVEV (reference sequence). DNA for the CDR3: TGTGCCAGTTCCCTGGGCCTGGCCGCCCTACAACTCTTC. Protein product: CASSLGLAALQLF.

The chain employs TRBV6-5 and TRBJ2-3; TRBD1 might be the D (6 bases). The germline V gene has CDR1 MNHEY and CDR2 SVGAGI. V was pared by 7 bases and J by 1 base, with 15 bases between. The CDR3 runs to 15 residues. The CDR3 loop reads CASKVRGDGTDTQYF. CDR3 sequence (DNA): TGTGCCAGCAAGGTCAGGGGAGACGGCACAGATACGCAGTATTTT.